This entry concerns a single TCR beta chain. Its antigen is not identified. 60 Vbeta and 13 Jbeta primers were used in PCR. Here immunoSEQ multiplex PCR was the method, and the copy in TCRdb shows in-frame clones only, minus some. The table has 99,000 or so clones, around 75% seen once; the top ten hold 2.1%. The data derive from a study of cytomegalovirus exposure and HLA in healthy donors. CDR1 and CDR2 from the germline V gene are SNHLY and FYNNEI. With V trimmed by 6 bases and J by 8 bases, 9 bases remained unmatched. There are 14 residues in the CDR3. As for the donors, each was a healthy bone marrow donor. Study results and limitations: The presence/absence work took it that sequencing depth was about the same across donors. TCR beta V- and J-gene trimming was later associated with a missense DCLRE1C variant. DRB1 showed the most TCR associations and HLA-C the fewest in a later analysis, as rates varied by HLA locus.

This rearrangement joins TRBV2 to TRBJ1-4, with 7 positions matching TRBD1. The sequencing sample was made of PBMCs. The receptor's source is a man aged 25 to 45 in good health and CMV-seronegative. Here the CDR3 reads CASSDGTVNEKLFF. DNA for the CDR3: TGTGCCAGCAGCGACGGGACAGTAAACGAAAAACTGTTTTTT.